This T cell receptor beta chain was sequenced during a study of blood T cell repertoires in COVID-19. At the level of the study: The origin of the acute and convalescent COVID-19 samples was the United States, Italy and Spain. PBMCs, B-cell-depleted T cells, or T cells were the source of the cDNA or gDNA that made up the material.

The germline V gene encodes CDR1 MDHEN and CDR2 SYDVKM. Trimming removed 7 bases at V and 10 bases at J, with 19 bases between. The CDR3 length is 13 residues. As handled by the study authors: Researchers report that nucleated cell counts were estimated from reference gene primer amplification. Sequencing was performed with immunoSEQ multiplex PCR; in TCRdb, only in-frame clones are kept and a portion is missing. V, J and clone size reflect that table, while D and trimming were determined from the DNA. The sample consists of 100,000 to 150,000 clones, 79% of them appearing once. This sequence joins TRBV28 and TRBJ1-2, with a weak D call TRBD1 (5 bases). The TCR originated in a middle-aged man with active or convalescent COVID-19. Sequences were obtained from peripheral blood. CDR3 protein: CASTHLVGGAYTF. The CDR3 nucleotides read TGTGCCAGCACCCACCTGGTCGGGGGTGCCTACACCTTC.